The 7 T cell receptor beta chains given below trace back to one sample, sequenced in a study of blood T cell repertoires in COVID-19. The data were produced by immunoSEQ multiplex PCR, yet TCRdb's version contains in-frame clones alone and is incomplete. The repertoire holds approximately 300,000 clones, with over 75% as singletons. Sequenced: PBMCs or T cells enriched from blood (not recorded which). The receptors come from a woman in her twenties or thirties who had recovered from COVID-19.

The CDR3, as DNA: TGTGCCAGCTCACCAGAGGGATGGAGACAGCCCCAGCATTTT. It is translated as CASSPEGWRQPQHF. This chain connects TRBV18 to TRBJ1-5; D call uncertain. Trimming left V 2 bases short and J 7 bases short, with 12 bases between. Germline CDR1 and CDR2: KGHSH and LQKENI. The CDR3 has 14 residues.

The genes are TRBV6-5 and TRBJ1-5; D not resolved. The V gene lost 2 bases and the J gene lost 6 bases, with 17 bases spanning the gap. Germline V gives CDR1 MNHEY, CDR2 SVGAGI. This CDR3 comprises 16 residues. CDR3 residues: CASSYEARNCGQPQHF. The CDR3 nucleotides read TGTGCCAGCAGTTACGAGGCCCGGAATTGCGGTCAGCCCCAGCATTTT.

The gene calls are TRBV7-9 and TRBJ1-1; 7 bases fit TRBD1. V trimming: 1 base; J trimming: 4 bases; junction bases outside the gene matches: 3. This CDR3 has 14 residues. The germline gives CDR1 SEHNR, CDR2 FQNEAQ (reference sequence). In DNA form, the CDR3 reads TGTGCCAGCAGCTTAGGGGGACAGTTCACTGAAGCTTTCTTT. Amino acid sequence: CASSLGGQFTEAFF.

This clone was counted a few times. The V call is TRBV19, the J call TRBJ2-2; 9 positions agree with TRBD1. The CDR3 loop spans 14 amino acids. J was trimmed by 11 bases and V by 5 bases; bases with no gene match: 9. Germline V lookup: CDR1 LNHDA, CDR2 SQIVND (reference sequence). The CDR3 DNA reads as TGTGCCAGTAGTTCGGACAGGGGCCTACCCGAGCTGTTTTTT. It translates to CASSSDRGLPELFF.

V and J are TRBV28 and TRBJ1-2, with 10 positions matching TRBD1. V was clipped by 8 bases and J by 13 bases; unmatched bases: 10. Germline loops: CDR1 MDHEN, CDR2 SYDVKM. This CDR3 region has 12 residues. The CDR3 DNA reads TGTGCCAGCCTAAAGGGACAGGGGCGGGGCACCTTC. Residues: CASLKGQGRGTF.

The gene calls are TRBV9 and TRBJ2-3; tentatively, D is TRBD2 (6 bases). The germline CDR1 and CDR2 sequences are SGDLS and YYNGEE. The CDR3 runs 14 residues. Trimming took 1 base from V and 0 from J, leaving 6 bases between them. The CDR3 region has the DNA TGTGCCAGCAGCGTAAGCGGGAGCACAGATACGCAGTATTTT. Protein sequence: CASSVSGSTDTQYF.

This chain joins TRBV11-1 and TRBJ2-3; D perhaps matches TRBD1 (6 bases). The V and J ends lost 5 bases and 1 base respectively, with 10 bases between them. The CDR3 consists of 14 residues. Germline lookup yields CDR1 SGHAT and CDR2 FQDESV (reference sequence). The CDR3 sequence is CASSPYRGTDTQYF. The CDR3 nucleotides are TGTGCCAGCAGCCCTTACAGGGGCACAGATACGCAGTATTTT.